This is a list of T cell receptor beta chains from one sample in a study of T cell repertoires in cytomegalovirus infection. TCRdb reanalysed the reads using MiXCR and keeps one entry per CDR3 protein. The table includes 450,000 to 550,000 distinct CDR3 sequences, approximately 16% detected once. What was sequenced was CD8+ T cells from PBMCs. These receptors originate from a human donor in good health (CMV status not recorded). Some clones in this sample may be carry-over from other donors' samples. CDR3s leave out the opening cysteine and the closing phenylalanine or tryptophan. The order of the fields is clone size, V gene, J gene, CDR3 protein. A clone size is listed for some rows: how often the clone was seen (once, few, many), or a class if it is expanded.

many	TRBV5-1	TRBJ1-1	ASSLEGGGSREAF
.	TRBV2	TRBJ1-2	ASSDLTRGYGYT
many	TRBV10-3	TRBJ2-7	AISEIAIPYEQY
few	TRBV27	TRBJ1-2	ASSFTGSYGYT
.	TRBV27	TRBJ2-3	ASCLSSGGLTDTQY
few	TRBV5-1	TRBJ2-2	ASTPRRGNTGELF
many	TRBV5-5	TRBJ1-5	ASSLVTIGQPQH
many	TRBV27	TRBJ1-5	ASSPFVSADNQPQH
many	TRBV7-3	TRBJ2-5	ASSFADQETQY
.	TRBV27	TRBJ2-4	ASPPGGGARYIQY
.	TRBV4-1	TRBJ2-1	ASSQGLAGGHGEQF
.	TRBV7-9	TRBJ2-2	ASNSRAGVGELF
.	TRBV6-5	TRBJ2-2	ASSYYINSPNTGELF
many	TRBV7-2	TRBJ1-4	ASSLNFRNEKLF
.	TRBV5-1	TRBJ2-3	ASSQRLARRTDTQY
few	TRBV4-1	TRBJ2-7	ASSSTASGYEQY
many	TRBV7-8	TRBJ2-1	ASSSTRKVNNEQF
.	TRBV6-2/TRBV6-3	TRBJ2-7	ASLSLTREQY
many	TRBV7-9	TRBJ1-1	ASSNDRGPEDTEAF
few	TRBV12-3/TRBV12-4	TRBJ2-7	ASSLGGGVVSIYEQY
many	TRBV7-9	TRBJ2-1	ASSITSGSSNEQF
few	TRBV27	TRBJ1-1	ASSYDSSMNTEAF
few	TRBV13	TRBJ1-2	ASSFRIGGQSGGYT
few	TRBV28	TRBJ1-3	ASSSPRDWTSSGNTIY
many	TRBV7-8	TRBJ2-2	ASSPGSNTGELF
.	TRBV20-1	TRBJ1-1	SARSRGQIAPNTEAF
.	TRBV3-1	TRBJ2-2	ASSLLGRGAPTGELF
many	TRBV29-1	TRBJ1-2	SVEDHTGSFNYGYT
.	TRBV6-5	TRBJ2-1	ASSYRPGGGNEQF
many	TRBV7-9	TRBJ1-4	ASSLPGHGEKLF
many	TRBV7-6	TRBJ1-1	ASTEMGGTEAF
many	TRBV9	TRBJ1-5	ASSVGQGNQPQH
many	TRBV7-2	TRBJ2-7	ASSPTLGRRSYEQY
.	TRBV27	TRBJ2-7	ASSSRTEAEYEQY
.	TRBV6-1	TRBJ2-5	ASSEVKGSKETQY
.	TRBV25-1	TRBJ2-1	ASSVRRWASYNEQF
many	TRBV6-1	TRBJ2-3	ASRSLGLAEHMDTQY
.	TRBV12-3/TRBV12-4	TRBJ2-7	ASSGVGTDSYEQY
many	TRBV7-9	TRBJ2-7	ASSSSDRDYEQY
.	TRBV13	TRBJ1-2	ASSPARGDYYGYT
.	TRBV13	TRBJ1-3	ASSLTQGARDGNTIY
few	TRBV7-6	TRBJ2-1	ASSVPSTHNEQF
few	TRBV27	TRBJ2-5	ASSLRGPAETQY
.	TRBV27	TRBJ2-1	ASSLPGQGANNEQF
many	TRBV11-2	TRBJ1-1	ASSSIQDKLNTEAF
few	TRBV3-1	TRBJ2-3	ASSQEGAGVGTDTQY
.	TRBV7-2	TRBJ2-1	ASSSGPYYNEQF
many	TRBV19	TRBJ1-5	ASSIGQRRLNQPQH
.	TRBV12-5	TRBJ2-7	ASGLVRAGDFSYEQY
many	TRBV19	TRBJ1-5	ASSIWFGNSNQPQH